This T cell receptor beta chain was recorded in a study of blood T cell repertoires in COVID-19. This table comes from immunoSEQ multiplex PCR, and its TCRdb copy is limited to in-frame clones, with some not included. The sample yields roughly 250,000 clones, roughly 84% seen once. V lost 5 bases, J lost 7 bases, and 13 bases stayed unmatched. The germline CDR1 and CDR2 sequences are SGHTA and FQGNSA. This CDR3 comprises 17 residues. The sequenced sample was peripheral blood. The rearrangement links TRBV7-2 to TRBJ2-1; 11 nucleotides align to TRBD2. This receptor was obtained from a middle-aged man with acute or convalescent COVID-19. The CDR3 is CASSPRGLAGGGNEQFF. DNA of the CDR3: TGTGCCAGCAGCCCGCGAGGGCTAGCGGGGGGTGGGAATGAGCAGTTCTTC.